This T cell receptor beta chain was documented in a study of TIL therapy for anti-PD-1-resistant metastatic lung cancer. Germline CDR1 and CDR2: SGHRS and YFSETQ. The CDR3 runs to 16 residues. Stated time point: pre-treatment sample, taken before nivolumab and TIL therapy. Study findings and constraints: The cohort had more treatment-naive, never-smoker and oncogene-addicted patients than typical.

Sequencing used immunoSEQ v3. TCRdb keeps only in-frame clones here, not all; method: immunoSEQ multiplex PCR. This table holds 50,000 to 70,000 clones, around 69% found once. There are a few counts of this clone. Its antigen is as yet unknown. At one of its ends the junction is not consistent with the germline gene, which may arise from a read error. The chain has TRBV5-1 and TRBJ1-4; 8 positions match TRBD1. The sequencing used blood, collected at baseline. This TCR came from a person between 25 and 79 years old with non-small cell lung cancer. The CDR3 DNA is TGCGCCAGCACCTTGTTCGGACAGGGATCTAATGAAAAACTGTTTTTT. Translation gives CASTLFGQGSNEKLFF.